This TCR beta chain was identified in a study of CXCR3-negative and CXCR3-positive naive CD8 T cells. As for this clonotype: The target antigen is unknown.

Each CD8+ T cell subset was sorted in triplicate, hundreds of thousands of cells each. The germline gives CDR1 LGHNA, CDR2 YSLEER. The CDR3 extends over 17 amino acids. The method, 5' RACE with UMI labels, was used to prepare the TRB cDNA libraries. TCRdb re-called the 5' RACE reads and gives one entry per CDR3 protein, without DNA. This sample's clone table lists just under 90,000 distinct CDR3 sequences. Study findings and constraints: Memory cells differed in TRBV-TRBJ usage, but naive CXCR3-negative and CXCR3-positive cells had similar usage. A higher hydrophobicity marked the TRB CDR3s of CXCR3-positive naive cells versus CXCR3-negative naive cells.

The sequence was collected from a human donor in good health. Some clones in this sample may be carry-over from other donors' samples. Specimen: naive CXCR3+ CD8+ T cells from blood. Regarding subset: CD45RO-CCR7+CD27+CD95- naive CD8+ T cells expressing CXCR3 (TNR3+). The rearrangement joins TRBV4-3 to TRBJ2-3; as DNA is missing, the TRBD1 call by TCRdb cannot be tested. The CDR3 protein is CASSQEGYEGRTDTQYF.